These 25 T cell receptor beta chains were all obtained from the same sample, sequenced in a study of T-cell reconstitution after alpha-beta-depleted transplantation in children. A library of TCRbeta sequences, prepared with unique molecular identifiers, was generated. TCRdb analysed the PCR reads with MiXCR anew, one entry per CDR3 protein. The sample has about 480,000 distinct CDR3 sequences, about 12% seen once. The material sequenced was PBMCs from the stem cell graft donor, taken from the stem cell graft. The receptor source for this set is a human donor who donated a stem cell graft to a child with combined immunodeficiency.

A few counts support this clonotype. The gene calls are TRBV10-3 and TRBJ2-7; 15 bases match TRBD2. The CDR3 totals 15 residues. The germline V gene encodes CDR1 ENHRY and CDR2 SYGVKD. Unmatched junction bases numbered 3, after V lost 6 bases and J lost 3 bases. The CDR3 protein is CAISGLAGGSYEQYF. Here the CDR3 DNA reads TGTGCCATCAGCGGACTAGCGGGAGGGAGCTACGAGCAGTACTTC.

This clonotype appeared many times. Here the CDR3 reads CASSAATGTYEQYF. CDR3 nucleotides: TGTGCCAGCAGCGCGGCGACTGGGACCTACGAGCAGTACTTC. V usage is TRBV9 and J usage is TRBJ2-7, with no clear D. V lost 3 bases to trimming and J lost 2 bases, with 12 bases between them. CDR3 size: 14 residues. Germline V gene data show CDR1 as SGDLS and CDR2 as YYNGEE.

The gene calls are TRBV6-1 and TRBJ2-1; the D is unclear. The CDR3 contains 14 residues. Deletions cut 5 bases from V and 1 base from J, with 9 bases between. CDR1 is MNHNS and CDR2 is SASEGT in the germline V gene. CDR3 coding DNA: TGTGCCAGCAGTAGCCAGAGATCCTACAATGAGCAGTTCTTC. Its translation is CASSSQRSYNEQFF.

This clonotype was seen only a few times. The chain has TRBV10-2 and TRBJ2-3; 8 bases map to TRBD2. V shed 2 bases, J shed 1 base, and the junction held 11 bases outside the gene matches. The CDR3 length is 18 residues. Germline loops: CDR1 WSHSY, CDR2 SAAADI. In nucleotides, the CDR3 is TGCGCCAGCAGTGAGCTACAGCGGGAGAGGAGCGGCACAGATACGCAGTATTTT. This sequence encodes CASSELQRERSGTDTQYF.

This clonotype was counted a few times. The chain has TRBV28 and TRBJ1-1; the D gene is possibly TRBD1 (5 bases). CDR3 size: 14 residues. V dropped 7 bases and J dropped 11 bases, with 23 bases sitting between them. CDR1 is MDHEN and CDR2 is SYDVKM in the germline V gene. The DNA of the CDR3 is TGTGCCAGCACCCCACAGGACAAGCTCGGAAAGGCTTTCTTT. Its translation is CASTPQDKLGKAFF.

The chain carries TRBV7-3 and TRBJ1-2; D is unresolved. The CDR3 spans 15 residues. Germline CDR1 and CDR2: SGHTA and FQGTGA. V was trimmed by 3 bases and J by 4 bases, leaving 15 bases between them. The CDR3 region has the DNA TGTGCCAGCAGCTTCCTTAAGACCTGGGGCTATGGCTACACCTTC. It specifies CASSFLKTWGYGYTF.

V is TRBV19 and J is TRBJ2-3; 8 nucleotides agree with TRBD2. CDR3 length equals 15 residues. Germline lookup yields CDR1 LNHDA and CDR2 SQIVND (reference sequence). V shed 4 bases and J 4 bases; nucleotides not matched to a gene: 7. The CDR3 is CASSSRAGAPDTQYF. DNA for the CDR3: TGTGCCAGTAGTAGCCGAGCGGGAGCCCCAGATACGCAGTATTTT.

In DNA, the CDR3 is TGTGCCAGCAGTCAGTCTTATAGCACAGATACGCAGTATTTT. Encoded protein: CASSQSYSTDTQYF. The chain couples TRBV6-2 or TRBV6-3 to TRBJ2-3; D gene ambiguous. Germline CDR1 MNHEY, CDR2 SVGEGT. V was cut by 5 bases and J by 0 bases, with 9 bases left in between. The CDR3 extends over 14 amino acids.

This clonotype was detected many times. The V call is TRBV5-8, the J call TRBJ2-1; TRBD1 is a possible D gene (5 bases). The CDR3 is 16 residues long. V was trimmed by 0 bases and J by 4 bases, leaving 14 bases between them. Germline CDR1 SGHTS, CDR2 YDEGEE. DNA of the CDR3: TGTGCCAGCAGCTTGGCCATGGGGCCGGTTTACAATGAGCAGTTCTTC. This translates into CASSLAMGPVYNEQFF.

This clonotype was picked up a small number of times. V gene TRBV12-3 or TRBV12-4 combines with J gene TRBJ2-1, with D uncertain. V lost 5 bases and J 7 bases, leaving 9 bases between the germline ends. The CDR3 covers 12 residues. Here the CDR3 reads CASSITRNEQFF. CDR3 coding DNA: TGTGCCAGCAGTATTACTCGGAATGAGCAGTTCTTC.

The CDR3 protein is CASSLGLAQSEQFF. DNA for the CDR3: TGCGCCAGCAGCTTGGGACTAGCTCAAAGTGAGCAGTTCTTC. The V call is TRBV5-1, the J call TRBJ2-1, with 7 bases fitting TRBD2. In germline, CDR1 is SGHRS, CDR2 YFSETQ. Trimming took 0 bases from V and 9 from J; bases not matched to a gene: 6. The CDR3 sequence is 14 residues long. Full variable domain (outside the CDR3, taken from reference TRBV5-1 and TRBJ2-1): KAGVTQTPRYLIKTRGQQVTLSCSPISGHRSVSWYQQTPGQGLQFLFEYFSETQRNKGNFPGRFSGRQFSNSRSEMNVSTLELGDSALYLCASSLGLAQSEQFFGPGTRLTVL.

This chain links TRBV4-3 with TRBJ2-3; D may be TRBD1 (6 bases). V was trimmed by 2 bases and J by 9 bases, leaving 18 bases between them. CDR1 and CDR2 (germline): LGHNA, YSLEER. This CDR3 spans 15 amino acids. CDR3 protein: CASSQTRDILYTQYF. CDR3 bases: TGCGCCAGCAGCCAAACCCGGGACATCCTCTACACGCAGTATTTT.

The sample holds many counts of this clonotype. The CDR3: CASSIVSGAEAFF. CDR3 nucleotide sequence: TGTGCCAGCAGTATTGTGTCAGGGGCAGAAGCTTTCTTT. The rearrangement joins TRBV27 to TRBJ1-1, with D possibly TRBD1 on 6 matching bases. Germline assignment: CDR1 MNHEY and CDR2 SMNVEV (reference sequence). V was pared by 5 bases and J by 8 bases, with 15 bases between. This CDR3 has 13 residues.

This clonotype has just a few counts. The CDR3 region has the DNA TGCGCCAGCAGCCAATCGACAGGGCGTCAATATACCCACGAGCAGTACTTC. This sequence encodes CASSQSTGRQYTHEQYF. V usage is TRBV5-1 and J usage is TRBJ2-7; 7 bases agree with TRBD1. Trimming at V came to 4 bases and at J to 5 bases, leaving 18 bases not matched to a gene. CDR1 and CDR2 from the germline V gene are SGHRS and YFSETQ. CDR3 length: 17 residues.

The chain links TRBV20-1 to TRBJ1-5; D remains unclear. The V and J ends lost 5 bases and 0 bases respectively, with 14 bases between them. Germline V CDR1 and CDR2: DFQATT, SNEGSKA (reference sequence). This CDR3 has 15 amino acids. CDR3 nucleotides: TGCAGTGCTCCAGCGGGCCCTTATAGCAATCAGCCCCAGCATTTT. Protein product: CSAPAGPYSNQPQHF.

The chain uses TRBV7-9 and TRBJ2-1; the D gene is possibly TRBD2 (7 bases). The CDR3 has 14 residues. V lost 3 bases and J lost 10, with 16 bases in between. The germline gives CDR1 SEHNR, CDR2 FQNEAQ (reference sequence). The CDR3 DNA reads as TGTGCCAGCAGCTTTGGGGGGGTGGGGGCCGAGCAGTTCTTC. Protein sequence: CASSFGGVGAEQFF.

This sequence joins TRBV11-2 and TRBJ2-5; 11 nucleotides agree with TRBD2. The CDR3 contains 14 residues. Germline V gene lookup returns CDR1 SGHAT and CDR2 FQNNGV. J lost 3 bases, V lost 7 bases, and 4 bases had no gene match. DNA of the CDR3: TGTGCCAGCACGAAGGGACTAGCGGAAGAGACCCAGTACTTC. Translating gives CASTKGLAEETQYF.

The chain uses TRBV5-1 and TRBJ2-2; TRBD2 aligns across 12 bases. The CDR3 spans 16 residues. V was pared by 2 bases and J by 5 bases, with 4 bases of the junction left unmatched. Germline V gives CDR1 SGHRS, CDR2 YFSETQ. The CDR3 reads CASSFRTSGTTGELFF. In nucleotides, the CDR3 is TGCGCCAGCAGCTTCAGGACTAGCGGGACGACCGGGGAGCTGTTTTTT.

This sequence joins TRBV9 and TRBJ2-1; no firm D call. CDR3 length: 15 amino acids. Germline CDR1 SGDLS, CDR2 YYNGEE. V shed 0 bases and J shed 1 base, with 8 bases lying between them. CDR3 bases: TGTGCCAGCAGCGTAGAAGGTCTGTCCTACAATGAGCAGTTCTTC. It yields the protein CASSVEGLSYNEQFF.

This clonotype has only a few counts. The V call is TRBV20-1, the J call TRBJ2-1; D unclear. The germline V gene has CDR1 DFQATT and CDR2 SNEGSKA (reference sequence). With 3 bases removed from V and 8 bases from J, the gap between germline ends came to 8 bases. The CDR3 loop spans 11 amino acids. CDR3 nucleotides: TGCAGTGCTAGGATTAGCCATGAGCAGTTCTTC. This gives the protein CSARISHEQFF.

This clonotype came up a few times. The chain couples TRBV5-1 to TRBJ2-1, with 14 nucleotides matching TRBD2. The CDR3 runs to 17 residues. The trim removed 4 bases at V and 9 bases at J, leaving 12 bases unmatched. CDR1 and CDR2 from the germline V gene are SGHRS and YFSETQ. CDR3 loop: CASSPEQGLAGVLEQFF. The CDR3 nucleotides read TGCGCCAGCAGCCCAGAACAGGGACTAGCGGGAGTTCTTGAGCAGTTCTTC. The variable domain in full, with the rest retrieved from reference TRBV5-1 and TRBJ2-1, is KAGVTQTPRYLIKTRGQQVTLSCSPISGHRSVSWYQQTPGQGLQFLFEYFSETQRNKGNFPGRFSGRQFSNSRSEMNVSTLELGDSALYLCASSPEQGLAGVLEQFFGPGTRLTVL.

The CDR3 DNA reads as TGCAGCGTTAGGACCGATGGGACTGGGGAGCTGTTTTTT. It yields the protein CSVRTDGTGELFF. This chain joins TRBV29-1 and TRBJ2-2; D may be TRBD2 (6 bases). Germline lookup yields CDR1 SQVTM and CDR2 ANQGSEA. The CDR3 sequence is 13 residues long. Deletions cut 5 bases from V and 8 bases from J, with 15 bases between.

The sample holds a few counts of this clonotype. This chain links TRBV5-6 with TRBJ2-1, with 8 bases lining up with TRBD2. V shed 4 bases, J shed 4 bases, and the junction held 7 bases outside the gene matches. The CDR3 runs to 15 residues. Per the germline V gene, CDR1 is SGHDT and CDR2 is YYEEEE. DNA for the CDR3: TGTGCCAGCAGCACCTCTAGCGGGCCTTACAATGAGCAGTTCTTC. Encoded protein: CASSTSSGPYNEQFF.

This clonotype was picked up many times. This rearrangement joins TRBV4-3 to TRBJ1-2; D possibly corresponds to TRBD1 (6 bases). The CDR3 length is 14 residues. Germline V gene sequence: CDR1 LGHNA, CDR2 YSLEER. The V end was cut by 3 bases, the J end by 4 bases, with 12 bases between. The CDR3 region is CASSQGARGYGYTF. The CDR3 DNA reads as TGCGCCAGCAGCCAGGGGGCCAGGGGCTATGGCTACACCTTC.

The gene calls are TRBV12-3 or TRBV12-4 and TRBJ1-4; TRBD1 is a possible D gene (5 bases). The CDR3 runs 16 residues. Trimming took 6 bases from V and 0 from J, leaving 14 bases between them. The CDR3 DNA reads TGTGCCAGCAGATCCCGGGACGGCGCAACTAATGAAAAACTGTTTTTT. Translated: CASRSRDGATNEKLFF.